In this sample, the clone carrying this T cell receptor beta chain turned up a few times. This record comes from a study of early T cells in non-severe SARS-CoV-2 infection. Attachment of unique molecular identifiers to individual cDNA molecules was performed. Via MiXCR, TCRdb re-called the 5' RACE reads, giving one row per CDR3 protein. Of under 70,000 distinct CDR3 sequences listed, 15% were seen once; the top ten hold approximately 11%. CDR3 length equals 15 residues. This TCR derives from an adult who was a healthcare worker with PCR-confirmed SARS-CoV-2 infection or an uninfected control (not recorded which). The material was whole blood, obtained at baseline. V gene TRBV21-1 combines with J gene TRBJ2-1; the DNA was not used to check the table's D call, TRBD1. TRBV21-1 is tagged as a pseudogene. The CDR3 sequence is CASSKASGRYNEQFF. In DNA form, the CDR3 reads TGTGCCAGCAGCAAAGCCTCGGGAAGGTACAATGAGCAGTTCTTC.